This section outlines one T cell receptor (beta chain) sequence together with its context. Its antigen remains unidentified. This specimen belongs to a study of T cells after yellow fever vaccination. Study-level results: Few clonotypes appeared in both CD4 and CD8 compartments. Weaker overall, the secondary response nonetheless peaked faster (day 5 versus 15). Reappearing after the booster were most of the clones from primary vaccination (about 95% CD4, roughly 86% CD8).

The germline V gene encodes CDR1 KGHSH and CDR2 LQKENI. The CDR3 has 15 residues. The trim removed 3 bases at V and 6 bases at J, leaving 5 bases unmatched. Generation of TCR cDNA used 5'RACE template switching (which added a universal primer site and UMIs). MiXCR, applied by TCRdb to the 5' RACE reads, yields one record per CDR3 protein. The sample shows a few hundred thousand distinct CDR3 sequences, under 9% of them seen only once. The material sequenced was CD4+ T cells sorted from PBMCs, taken 5 days after the yellow fever booster vaccination. The chain uses TRBV18 and TRBJ2-3; 11 positions match TRBD2. The receptor was isolated from a man aged 18 to 29 who received the YFV17D yellow fever vaccine. CDR3 coding DNA: TGTGCCAGCTCACCCGGGACTAGCGGCGGGGATACGCAGTATTTT. This translates into CASSPGTSGGDTQYF.